The subject of this entry is one T cell receptor beta chain. All patients picked for sequencing had shown, by flow cytometry, an expansion of CD8+CD57+ cells. Severe acquired aplastic anemia was the diagnosis recorded for all patients. The study sampled blood from patients who had received no therapy. V dropped 4 bases and J dropped 7 bases, with 20 bases sitting between them. CDR1 SGHAT and CDR2 FQNNGV come from the germline V gene. This CDR3 spans 16 amino acids. The data were obtained in a study of CD8+CD57+ T cells in acquired aplastic anemia. Study overall: Recorded DNA amounts for sorted CD4+ and CD8+ cells had an average of approximately 3 ug.

The TCR beta profiling, which covered VDJ combination and CDR3 sequence, was carried out using genomic DNA as the template. TCRdb reprocessed the reads with MiXCR, giving one entry per CDR3 protein. The profile shows just over 450,000 distinct CDR3 sequences, approximately 33% of them singletons. This TCR was sampled from a human donor with aplastic anemia. The chain couples TRBV11-2 to TRBJ2-4; the D gene could be TRBD1 or TRBD2 (6 bases each). The sample consisted of sorted CD4+, CD8+, or CD8+CD57+ T cells (not recorded which) from PBMCs. In DNA, the CDR3 is TGTGCCAGCAGCTCCGAGAGAAACAGGAGGGGGAACATTCAGTACTTC. It yields the protein CASSSERNRRGNIQYF.